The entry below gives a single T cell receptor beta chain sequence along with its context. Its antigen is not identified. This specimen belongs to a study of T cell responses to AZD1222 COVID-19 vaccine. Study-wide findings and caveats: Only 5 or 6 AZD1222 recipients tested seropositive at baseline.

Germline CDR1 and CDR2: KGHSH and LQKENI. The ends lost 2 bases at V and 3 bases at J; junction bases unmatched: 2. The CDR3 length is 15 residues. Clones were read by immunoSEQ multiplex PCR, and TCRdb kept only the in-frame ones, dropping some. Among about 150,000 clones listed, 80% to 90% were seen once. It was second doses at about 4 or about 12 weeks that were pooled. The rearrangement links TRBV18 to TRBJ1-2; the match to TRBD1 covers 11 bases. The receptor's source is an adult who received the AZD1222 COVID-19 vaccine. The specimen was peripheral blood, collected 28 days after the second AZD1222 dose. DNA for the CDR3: TGTGCCAGCTCACCAGGGACAGGGGGATACTATGGCTACACCTTC. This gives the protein CASSPGTGGYYGYTF.